The entry that follows covers one T cell receptor (beta chain) sequence. This sample stems from a study of OX40 agonist ivuxolimab in advanced cancers. Clones were sequenced by immunoSEQ multiplex PCR, and TCRdb holds only the in-frame ones, with some missing. The sample has about 97,000 clones, roughly nine tenths seen once; the top ten hold less than 6.5%. Trimming at V came to 2 bases and at J to 0 bases, leaving 9 bases not matched to a gene. Germline V lookup: CDR1 SGHVS, CDR2 FQNEAQ. The CDR3 spans 21 residues. Sequenced material: CD4+ or CD8+ T cells sorted from blood, taken in a trial of the OX40 agonist ivuxolimab. The TCR comes from an adult with an advanced solid tumor such as melanoma, head and neck, liver or kidney cancer. The rearrangement joins TRBV7-8 to TRBJ2-6; 14 bases align to TRBD2. The CDR3, as DNA: TGTGCCAGCAGCTTATACTGGACTAGCGGGGGGCAGAGCTCTGGGGCCAACGTCCTGACTTTC. Translation: CASSLYWTSGGQSSGANVLTF. Full variable domain (missing parts from reference TRBV7-8 and TRBJ2-6): GAGVSQSPRYKVAKRGQDVALRCDPISGHVSLFWYQQALGQGPEFLTYFQNEAQLDKSGLPSDRFFAERPEGSVSTLKIQRTQQEDSAVYLCASSLYWTSGGQSSGANVLTFGAGSRLTVL.